The 7 T cell receptor beta chains listed next were all sequenced from one sample in a study of T cells in Graves' hyperthyroidism and ophthalmopathy (dated by TCRdb to about 2019). Libraries were prepared through multiplex PCR. Instrument on record: Illumina HiSeq 2000. The TCR beta CDR3 regions were amplified from RNA transcripts. The TCR CDR3 was subjected to a first round of RT-PCR using the HTBI primer set and the Qiagen OneStep RT-PCR kit. Through fastp at Q25 and MiXCR, TCRdb rebuilt clones from the public reads, retaining in-frame beta chains. Identical CDR3 proteins give one entry, which carries the most common genes and DNA. A total of around 50,000 distinct CDR3 sequences appear in this sample, 48% of them only once. The ten largest clones add up to roughly 10% of the sample. The material sequenced was blood. All receptors derive from a woman aged 50 to 65 with Graves' ophthalmopathy.

V gene TRBV2 combines with J gene TRBJ2-3; TRBD2 matches at 10 bases. CDR1 is SNHLY, CDR2 FYNNEI, per germline. CDR3 length: 14 residues. The V gene end was trimmed by 6 bases and the J gene end by 2 bases; junction bases not matched to a gene: 2. Written as DNA, the CDR3 is TGTGCCAGCAGCGGACTAGCGGACACAGATACGCAGTATTTT. This sequence encodes CASSGLADTDTQYF.

The gene calls are TRBV24-1 and TRBJ2-1; D remains unclear. The CDR3 is 9 residues long. V dropped 0 bases and J dropped 15 bases, with 2 bases sitting between them. The germline V gene has CDR1 KGHDR and CDR2 SFDVKD. The CDR3, as DNA: TGTGCCACCAGTGATTTGCGGTTCTTC. It specifies CATSDLRFF.

The chain combines TRBV19 with TRBJ2-7; D perhaps matches TRBD1 (5 bases). The length of the CDR3 is 13 residues. Looked up from germline, CDR1 is LNHDA and CDR2 is SQIVND (reference sequence). V shed 1 base and J shed 3 bases, with 7 bases lying between them. The CDR3 DNA sequence: TGTGCCAGTAGTATAGGGGGCGGCTACGAGCAGTACTTC. Protein product: CASSIGGGYEQYF.

In its sample, this clonotype ranks as medium-sized. The chain links TRBV10-3 to TRBJ2-7; 13 positions match TRBD2. CDR3 length: 15 amino acids. Germline-derived CDR1 and CDR2 are ENHRY and SYGVKD. The J segment lost 6 bases and the V segment lost 6 bases, leaving 8 bases of the junction unmatched. The CDR3, as DNA: TGTGCCATCAGCGATGGACTAGCGGGAGTTGTCGAGCAGTACTTC. Protein sequence: CAISDGLAGVVEQYF.

This clonotype has a handful of counts. V is TRBV7-2 and J is TRBJ2-7; 10 bases fit TRBD1. J gave up 0 bases and V 5 bases, and 4 bases lay outside the gene matches. The CDR3 covers 15 residues. CDR1 SGHTA and CDR2 FQGNSA come from the germline V gene. The CDR3 reads CASSTWDRGSYEQYF. The CDR3 DNA is TGTGCCAGCAGCACTTGGGACAGGGGCTCCTACGAGCAGTACTTC.

This clonotype came up many times. The V call is TRBV11-2, the J call TRBJ2-5; a possible D gene is TRBD2 (7 bases). CDR3 size: 13 residues. The germline V and J ends were trimmed by 11 bases and 1 base, with 14 bases remaining between them. The germline V gene has CDR1 SGHAT and CDR2 FQNNGV. CDR3 in DNA: TGTGCCGGAGGGGAGGGGGTCCAAGAGACCCAGTACTTC. Translating gives CAGGEGVQETQYF.

In its sample, this clonotype was seen many times. This chain uses TRBV9 with TRBJ2-3, with D perhaps TRBD1 (5 bases). The germline CDR1 and CDR2 sequences are SGDLS and YYNGEE. V lost 0 bases, J lost 0 bases, and 11 bases lay in between. This CDR3 has 16 residues. The CDR3 loop is CASSVAGQLSTDTQYF. CDR3 bases: TGTGCCAGCAGCGTAGCTGGACAACTCAGCACAGATACGCAGTATTTT.